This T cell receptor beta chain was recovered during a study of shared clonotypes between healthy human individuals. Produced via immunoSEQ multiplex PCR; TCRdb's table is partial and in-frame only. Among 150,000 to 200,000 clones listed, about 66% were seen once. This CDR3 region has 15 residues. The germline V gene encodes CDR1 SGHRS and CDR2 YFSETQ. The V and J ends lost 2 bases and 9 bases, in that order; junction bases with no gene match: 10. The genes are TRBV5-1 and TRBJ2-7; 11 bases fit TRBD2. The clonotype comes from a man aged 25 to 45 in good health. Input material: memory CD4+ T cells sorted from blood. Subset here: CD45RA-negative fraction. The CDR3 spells CASSFSGTSGEGQYF. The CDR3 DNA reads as TGCGCCAGCAGCTTCTCCGGGACTAGCGGCGAAGGGCAGTACTTC. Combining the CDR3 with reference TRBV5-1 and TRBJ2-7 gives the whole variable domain KAGVTQTPRYLIKTRGQQVTLSCSPISGHRSVSWYQQTPGQGLQFLFEYFSETQRNKGNFPGRFSGRQFSNSRSEMNVSTLELGDSALYLCASSFSGTSGEGQYFGPGTRLTVT.